The TCR beta chain described here comes from a study of CD8 T cells in ankylosing spondylitis. Study-wide results and caveats: Typical of ankylosing spondylitis blood, it appeared, was a TCR beta motif of eight highly homologous variants.

Via MiXCR, TCRdb re-called the 5' RACE reads, giving one row per CDR3 protein. Of approximately 240,000 distinct CDR3 sequences listed, roughly 10% were seen once; the top ten hold 2.5% to 3%. The CDR3 covers 12 residues. Germline trimming cut 8 bases from V and 7 bases from J; bases unmatched to any gene: 8. The germline gives CDR1 SQVTM, CDR2 ANQGSEA. In its sample, this clonotype was seen many times. Its antigen is unknown. The receptor comes from a male donor with ankylosing spondylitis or in good health (not recorded which). Input material: blood, either unsorted or a sorted T cell fraction (not recorded which). The V gene is TRBV29-1, the J gene TRBJ2-7; TRBD2 aligns across 10 bases. The CDR3 reads CSISAGGAEQYF. The CDR3 DNA reads TGCAGCATATCAGCGGGGGGGGCTGAGCAGTACTTC.